This T cell receptor (beta chain) was retrieved from a study of control samples from healthy donors and cancer patients (TCRdb year 2020). The CDR3 starts with the cysteine, ends with the phenylalanine, and has 14 residues. The entry retains the CDR3 DNA only, 42 bases that are in frame from base 1. At the junction V is shortened by 3 bases and J by 0 bases, with 9 bases in between. CDR1 and CDR2, per the germline V gene, are MDHEN and SYDVKM. Library preparation used the immunoSEQ multiplex PCR assay. The clones in this table, taken by TCRdb from immuneACCESS, are in-frame only. Not every clone is retained; where verified, under half of the shortfall comes from an unresolved V gene, and the cause of the rest is unknown. Across this sample there are roughly 92,000 clones, with roughly nine tenths seen only once. The ten largest clonotypes hold 6% to 9.5% of the sample. On this clone itself: Which antigen it targets is not known. No much larger clone is present one base from it, and per-base qualities are unavailable.

What was sequenced was blood. Recombination linked TRBV28 to TRBJ2-7, with no confidently assigned D gene. The receptor comes from a woman aged 55-70 years in good health. The DNA sequence follows: TGTGCCAGCAGTTTGGCAGTTCCCTCCTACGAGCAGTACTTC. This translates into CASSLAVPSYEQYF.